This record concerns one T cell receptor beta chain sequence. The target antigen is unknown. The record originates from a study of beta chain features in type 1 diabetes. As every portion of the isolated RNA was reverse transcribed, the sequencing read expressed TCRB transcripts. Assay: immunoSEQ multiplex PCR; the TCRdb copy retains only in-frame clones and omits some. Of around 180,000 clones listed, approximately 8.1% are singletons. With 3 bases clipped from V and 0 bases from J, the junction kept 4 bases outside the gene matches. Germline-derived CDR1 and CDR2 are MGHDK and SYGVNS. The CDR3 loop spans 16 amino acids. Sorted CD4+ subsets: naive, central memory, regulatory, stem cell-like memory (CD45RO/CCR7/CD25/CD127/CD95/CD27 panel). Purity (above 95%) was reached by all sorted populations. Study results and limitations: TCRB repertoires of naive, central memory and Treg cells appeared more similar among patients than among healthy donors. The study found moderately but significantly shorter TCRB CDR3s in all four CD4+ subsets of Type 1 diabetes patients.

The material sequenced was central memory CD4+ T cells from blood. This chain links TRBV25-1 with TRBJ1-5, with 8 bases matching TRBD1. The sequence derives from a woman aged 40-49 years with type 1 diabetes. CDR3: CASSDDRGTSNQPQHF. CDR3 bases: TGTGCCAGCAGTGACGACAGGGGAACTAGCAATCAGCCCCAGCATTTT.